This entry concerns a single T cell receptor beta chain. These data are taken from a study of shared clonotypes between healthy human individuals. V shed 3 bases and J 4 bases; nucleotides not matched to a gene: 6. Looked up from germline, CDR1 is GTSNPN and CDR2 is SVGIG (reference sequence). The CDR3 loop spans 15 amino acids. Naive-designated CD8 cells lacked CD45RO, were positively enriched for CCR7, and omitted terminally differentiated effector memory CD45RA+ cells. Profiled with immunoSEQ multiplex PCR; TCRdb holds only in-frame clones, not every one. Among around 640,000 clones listed, approximately 96% were seen once.

This sequence joins TRBV30 and TRBJ1-2; 12 bases map to TRBD1. Input material: naive CD8+ T cells sorted from blood. This clonotype originated in a woman in her twenties or thirties in good health. The CDR3 DNA follows: TGTGCCTGGAGGGTCGGGACAGGGGGCGGCTATGGCTACACCTTC. It codes for CAWRVGTGGGYGYTF.